Given below is one T cell receptor beta chain in context. Its antigen is currently unknown. This sample is drawn from a study of T cell responses to AZD1222 COVID-19 vaccine. The study, taken as a whole, reports: Clonal diversity was possibly underestimated; the donors were predominantly white British and more often female. Vaccine-associated CD4 TCRs ranged over spike, dominating at 160-218 and 743-854. Baseline seropositives among AZD1222 recipients totaled only five to seven.

The germline CDR1 and CDR2 sequences are SNHLY and FYNNEI. With 3 bases removed from V and 2 bases from J, the gap between germline ends came to 19 bases. The CDR3 consists of 17 residues. Sequencing used immunoSEQ multiplex PCR; TCRdb keeps in-frame clones, though not all of them. The sample lists around 79,000 clones, roughly 85% occurring once. V is TRBV2 and J is TRBJ1-2; possibly TRBD1 for D (5 bases). This TCR derives from an adult in good health. This material consisted of peripheral blood, taken on day 0 of AZD1222 vaccination. CDR3 in DNA: TGTGCCAGCAGTGACCCGACAGAAACGAAGGAGAACTATGGCTACACCTTC. This encodes CASSDPTETKENYGYTF.